This is a list of T cell receptor beta chains from one sample in a study of blood T cell repertoires in COVID-19. Assay: immunoSEQ multiplex PCR; the TCRdb copy retains only in-frame clones and omits some. Seen here are 300,000 to 350,000 clones, more than 70% observed once, and the top ten hold 1.5% to 2%. Input material: peripheral blood. The receptors come from a woman aged 25 to 39 with COVID-19, enrolled during active disease. Each CDR3 is given with its conserved first and last residue. The order of the fields is V gene, clone size, J gene, CDR3 length, D gene, CDR3 DNA, CDR3 protein. D genes are given only for firm matches. Clone size is shown for a subset of rows, as once, few, many or a class of expanded clone.

V gene: TRBV15
clone size: once
J gene: TRBJ1-2
CDR3 length: 15
D gene: NA
CDR3 DNA: TGTGCCACCAGCGGGCTCGGGGAGGGCCAATATGGCTACACCTTC
CDR3 protein: CATSGLGEGQYGYTF

V gene: TRBV28
clone size: NA
J gene: TRBJ1-6
CDR3 length: 17
D gene: NA
CDR3 DNA: TGTGCCAGCAGTTTTCCGGGGGGGGGAGACTATAATTCACCCCTCCACTTT
CDR3 protein: CASSFPGGGDYNSPLHF

V gene: TRBV5-1
clone size: NA
J gene: TRBJ1-4
CDR3 length: 13
D gene: NA
CDR3 DNA: TGCGCCAGCAAGGGGCTGAACAATGAAAAACTGTTTTTT
CDR3 protein: CASKGLNNEKLFF

V gene: TRBV18
clone size: NA
J gene: TRBJ1-4
CDR3 length: 16
D gene: NA
CDR3 DNA: TGTGCCAGCTCACCACAGGGGACTTCAACTAATGAAAAACTGTTTTTT
CDR3 protein: CASSPQGTSTNEKLFF

V gene: TRBV15
clone size: NA
J gene: TRBJ1-3
CDR3 length: 17
D gene: NA
CDR3 DNA: TGTGCCACCAGCAGTGGGGCGACAGCGCTCTCTGGAAACACCATATATTTT
CDR3 protein: CATSSGATALSGNTIYF

V gene: TRBV7-8
clone size: NA
J gene: TRBJ1-5
CDR3 length: 14
D gene: NA
CDR3 DNA: TGTGCCAGCAGTTCCCAGCGGTCCAATCAGCCCCAGCATTTT
CDR3 protein: CASSSQRSNQPQHF

V gene: TRBV19
clone size: NA
J gene: TRBJ1-2
CDR3 length: 16
D gene: TRBD1
CDR3 DNA: TGTGCCAGTAGTATGCTAGCCGGGACAGGGCACTATGGCTACACCTTC
CDR3 protein: CASSMLAGTGHYGYTF

V gene: TRBV4-1
clone size: NA
J gene: TRBJ1-6
CDR3 length: 16
D gene: NA
CDR3 DNA: TGCGCCAGCAGCCAAGGTTTCGGGGAGTACGGTTCACCCCTCCACTTT
CDR3 protein: CASSQGFGEYGSPLHF

V gene: TRBV12-3/TRBV12-4
clone size: few
J gene: TRBJ1-1
CDR3 length: 12
D gene: NA
CDR3 DNA: TGTGCCAGCAGTTTCGGTGACACTGAAGCTTTCTTT
CDR3 protein: CASSFGDTEAFF

V gene: TRBV3-1/TRBV3-2
clone size: NA
J gene: TRBJ1-2
CDR3 length: 15
D gene: NA
CDR3 DNA: TGTGCCAGCAGTCCCCGGGGTGTTTCTTACTATGGCTACACCTTC
CDR3 protein: CASSPRGVSYYGYTF

V gene: TRBV6-2/TRBV6-3
clone size: NA
J gene: TRBJ1-6
CDR3 length: 13
D gene: NA
CDR3 DNA: TGTGCCAGCAGTGACACCCGGATTGTACCCCTCCACTTT
CDR3 protein: CASSDTRIVPLHF

V gene: TRBV7-9
clone size: NA
J gene: TRBJ2-1
CDR3 length: 15
D gene: TRBD2
CDR3 DNA: TGTGCCAGCAGCTTATCGCTAGCGGGGGGGCCTGAGCAGTTCTTC
CDR3 protein: CASSLSLAGGPEQFF

V gene: TRBV6-6
clone size: NA
J gene: TRBJ1-2
CDR3 length: 15
D gene: NA
CDR3 DNA: TGTGCCAGCAGTGGACGGGGAGAGTTTGGCTATGGCTACACCTTC
CDR3 protein: CASSGRGEFGYGYTF

V gene: TRBV19
clone size: NA
J gene: TRBJ2-3
CDR3 length: 11
D gene: NA
CDR3 DNA: TGTGCCAGTAGTCAGATGGATACGCAGTATTTT
CDR3 protein: CASSQMDTQYF

V gene: TRBV19
clone size: NA
J gene: TRBJ1-3
CDR3 length: 16
D gene: NA
CDR3 DNA: TGTGCCAGTAGTAGGGCCCTCGGGAACGCTGGAAACACCATATATTTT
CDR3 protein: CASSRALGNAGNTIYF

V gene: TRBV21-1
clone size: NA
J gene: TRBJ1-2
CDR3 length: 13
D gene: NA
CDR3 DNA: TGTGCCAGCAGCTTACGGACAGCAAATGGCTACACCTTC
CDR3 protein: CASSLRTANGYTF

V gene: TRBV4-3
clone size: NA
J gene: TRBJ1-1
CDR3 length: 15
D gene: TRBD1
CDR3 DNA: TGCGCCAGCAGCCAAGATAGGATATCGGACAGGGGCCATGTTTTT
CDR3 protein: CASSQDRISDRGHVF

V gene: TRBV2
clone size: NA
J gene: TRBJ2-5
CDR3 length: 14
D gene: TRBD2
CDR3 DNA: TGTGCCAGCAGTGCTGGACTAGGGGTAGAGACCCAGTACTTC
CDR3 protein: CASSAGLGVETQYF

V gene: TRBV5-4
clone size: NA
J gene: TRBJ1-2
CDR3 length: 15
D gene: NA
CDR3 DNA: TGTGCCAGCAGCTTGTGGGGAGGGGGTGCCTATGGCTACACCTTC
CDR3 protein: CASSLWGGGAYGYTF

V gene: TRBV5-4
clone size: NA
J gene: TRBJ2-7
CDR3 length: 15
D gene: TRBD1
CDR3 DNA: TGTGCCAGCAGTACTTTGGGGACAGCCTCCTACGAGCAGTACTTC
CDR3 protein: CASSTLGTASYEQYF

V gene: TRBV6-5
clone size: once
J gene: TRBJ1-2
CDR3 length: 13
D gene: TRBD1
CDR3 DNA: TGTGCCAGCAGACGTGGACAGGGAAATGGCTACACCTTC
CDR3 protein: CASRRGQGNGYTF

V gene: TRBV4-2
clone size: NA
J gene: TRBJ1-4
CDR3 length: 15
D gene: NA
CDR3 DNA: TGTGCCAGCAGCCAAACGGACAGAGTTTTGAAAAAACTGTTTTTT
CDR3 protein: CASSQTDRVLKKLFF

V gene: TRBV11-2
clone size: NA
J gene: TRBJ2-1
CDR3 length: 16
D gene: NA
CDR3 DNA: TGTGCCAGCAGCTCCCTCAGGGGTCCTGTTTACAATGAGCAGTTCTTC
CDR3 protein: CASSSLRGPVYNEQFF

V gene: TRBV12-3/TRBV12-4
clone size: NA
J gene: TRBJ1-1
CDR3 length: 12
D gene: NA
CDR3 DNA: TGTGCCAGCAGTTCTCTAAGATATGAAGCTTTCTTT
CDR3 protein: CASSSLRYEAFF

V gene: TRBV4-2
clone size: NA
J gene: TRBJ1-5
CDR3 length: 18
D gene: NA
CDR3 DNA: TGTGCCAGCAGCCAAGTACAGCAGGGGAGATATAGCAATCAGCCCCAGCATTTT
CDR3 protein: CASSQVQQGRYSNQPQHF